These 27 T cell receptor beta chains were sequenced from one sample in a study of shared clonotypes between healthy human individuals (dated by TCRdb to the early 2020s). For the CD8 naive samples, CD45RO-negative cells were positively selected for CCR7, yielding a CD45RA+CCR7+ population from which TemRA cells were excluded. The library was built by means of the immunoSEQ multiplex PCR assay. Imported from immuneACCESS, the table was reduced by TCRdb to in-frame sequences with V and J called. These copies leave out some clones; in studies compared against another copy, an unresolved V gene accounts for under half, and the cause of the remainder is not known. In all, the sample holds millions of clones, and 85% to 95% of those were seen once. Of the sample, more than 1.5% is held by the ten largest clones. The sequencing input was naive CD8+ T cells from PBMCs. This specimen's cell subset or site label, interpreted: CD45RA+CCR7+. The receptor set was obtained from a man between 18 and 35 years old in good health. Some clones in this sample may be carry-over from other donors' samples.

This chain uses TRBV9 with TRBJ1-2; 7 positions match TRBD1. This CDR3 comprises 17 residues. Trimming cost V 4 bases and J 4 bases; bases outside gene matches: 16. Germline assignment: CDR1 SGDLS and CDR2 YYNGEE. The DNA of the CDR3 is TGTGCCAGCAGCTCGCACCCGGGACAGCCTACACCCTATGGCTACACCTTC. The encoded protein is CASSSHPGQPTPYGYTF.

The chain is built from TRBV13 and TRBJ2-3, with 12 bases lining up with TRBD1. V lost 0 bases to trimming and J lost 8 bases; unmatched junction nucleotides: 6. CDR1 is PRHDT and CDR2 is FYEKMQ in the germline V gene (reference sequence). The CDR3 contains 16 residues. The CDR3 coding sequence is TGTGCCAGCAGCTTAGGCCGGGACAGGGGGCAAATTACGCAGTATTTT. Its translation: CASSLGRDRGQITQYF.

The chain has TRBV12-5 and TRBJ2-1; D is unresolved. From germline, CDR1 is LGHNT and CDR2 FRNRAP. This CDR3 is 12 amino acids long. V was shortened by 0 bases and J by 8 bases, with 5 bases between the two germline ends. This CDR3 is CASGLVIYEQFF. In DNA, the CDR3 is TGTGCTAGTGGTTTGGTAATATATGAGCAGTTCTTC.

A few counts support this clone. This rearrangement joins TRBV7-9 to TRBJ2-2; D might be TRBD1 (6 bases). This CDR3 is built from 15 residues. V lost 5 bases and J lost 7, with 17 bases in between. From germline, CDR1 is SEHNR and CDR2 FQNEAQ (reference sequence). The CDR3 DNA reads TGTGCCAGCAGCCCAGAACAGGGTGGAGGCGGGGAGCTGTTTTTT. This codes for CASSPEQGGGGELFF.

This clone was counted a few times. The CDR3 DNA reads TGTGCCAGCAGTGAATCGTGGGGAACTGGAAACACCATATATTTT. It is translated as CASSESWGTGNTIYF. The chain recombines TRBV2 with TRBJ1-3; no firm D call. The V end lost 2 bases, the J end lost 2 bases, and 10 bases lay between the germline ends. Germline V lookup: CDR1 SNHLY, CDR2 FYNNEI. CDR3 length equals 15 residues.

This chain links TRBV7-9 with TRBJ2-7; TRBD2 matches at 8 bases. The CDR3 spans 15 residues. The J segment lost 7 bases and the V segment lost 4 bases, leaving 12 bases of the junction unmatched. The germline V gene has CDR1 SEHNR and CDR2 FQNEAQ (reference sequence). CDR3 sequence reads: CASSYSLAEIVEQYF. The DNA of the CDR3 is TGTGCCAGCAGCTATTCACTAGCGGAGATAGTAGAGCAGTACTTC.

V usage is TRBV28 and J usage is TRBJ1-5; D remains ambiguous. The CDR3 is made up of 16 amino acids. Germline loops: CDR1 MDHEN, CDR2 SYDVKM. Trimming cost V 3 bases and J 3 bases, with 15 bases left between them. This CDR3 reads CASSFHKSANNQPQHF. Written as DNA, the CDR3 is TGTGCCAGCAGTTTTCATAAGAGCGCCAACAATCAGCCCCAGCATTTT.

This rearrangement joins TRBV5-6 to TRBJ1-2; TRBD1 aligns across 10 bases. CDR3 length: 15 residues. CDR1 is SGHDT and CDR2 is YYEEEE in the germline V gene. V lost 2 bases and J lost 4; bases outside the gene matches: 5. CDR3 nucleotide sequence: TGTGCCAGCAGCTTTTGGGACAGGGGTACCTATGGCTACACCTTC. It codes for CASSFWDRGTYGYTF.

Comment on this clone: Other DNA sequences from this sample encode an identical CDR3 as well. The chain recombines TRBV28 with TRBJ2-7; D call uncertain. Trimming took off 3 bases at V and 0 bases at J, with 6 bases between the two ends. CDR1 and CDR2 from the germline V gene are MDHEN and SYDVKM. This CDR3 contains 13 residues. The CDR3 region is CASSFHTSYEQYF. The CDR3 DNA follows: TGTGCCAGCAGTTTTCACACCTCCTACGAGCAGTACTTC. Full variable domain (remainder filled in from reference TRBV28 and TRBJ2-7): DVKVTQSSRYLVKRTGEKVFLECVQDMDHENMFWYRQDPGLGLRLIYFSYDVKMKEKGDIPEGYSVSREKKERFSLILESASTNQTSMYLCASSFHTSYEQYFGPGTRLTVT.

V gene TRBV11-2 combines with J gene TRBJ2-7; 11 bases align to TRBD2. Germline values: CDR1 SGHAT, CDR2 FQNNGV. This CDR3 contains 18 residues. V was pared by 1 base and J by 0 bases, with 8 bases of the junction left unmatched. Here the CDR3 reads CASSLVPLAGGPSYEQYF. CDR3 nucleotide sequence: TGTGCCAGCAGCTTAGTTCCGCTAGCGGGAGGACCCTCCTACGAGCAGTACTTC.

The J gene is TRBJ2-5, the V gene TRBV4-2; D perhaps matches TRBD1 (5 bases). The V gene lost 3 bases and the J gene lost 2 bases, with 13 bases spanning the gap. Per germline, CDR1 LGHNA and CDR2 YNFKEQ. This CDR3 has 15 residues. CDR3 sequence: CASSQVTDLQETQYF. As DNA, the CDR3 is TGTGCCAGCAGCCAGGTGACAGACCTACAAGAGACCCAGTACTTC.

This clone was detected only once. Given a much more abundant clone one base away, this may be a read error. This sample also contains other DNA sequences that code for the same CDR3. This sequence joins TRBV11-3 and TRBJ2-7; D is perhaps TRBD1 (6 bases). The CDR3 sequence is 13 residues long. V lost 3 bases, J lost 0 bases, and 6 bases lay in between. CDR1 SGHNT and CDR2 YENEEA come from the germline V gene. CDR3 DNA sequence: TGTGCCAGCAGCTTGGACAGCTCCTACGAGCAGTACTTC. This translates into CASSLDSSYEQYF.

The chain combines TRBV4-1 with TRBJ2-3, with D uncertain. The germline gives CDR1 MGHRA, CDR2 YSYEKL. The CDR3 has 12 amino acids. V was shortened by 2 bases and J by 6 bases, with 6 bases between the two germline ends. CDR3 in amino acids: CASSQRSDTQYF. The CDR3 nucleotides are TGCGCCAGCAGCCAAAGGAGTGATACGCAGTATTTT.

The count of this clone is one. The chain joins TRBV28 to TRBJ2-1, with 11 nucleotides matching TRBD2. V was pared by 6 bases and J by 11 bases, with 15 bases of the junction left unmatched. Germline values: CDR1 MDHEN, CDR2 SYDVKM. The CDR3 runs to 16 residues. CDR3 DNA: TGTGCCAGCAGCCGCCCAGGACTAGCGGGTGGCGAGCAGCAGTTCTTC. This gives the protein CASSRPGLAGGEQQFF.

V gene TRBV28 combines with J gene TRBJ1-5, with a weak D call TRBD1 (5 bases). Trimming shortened V by 2 bases and J by 4 bases, and 12 bases separated the two germline ends. CDR3 length: 15 amino acids. Germline CDR1 and CDR2: MDHEN and SYDVKM. The CDR3 DNA follows: TGTGCCAGCAGTTTAGAGGGGATTTGGAATCAGCCCCAGCATTTT. This sequence encodes CASSLEGIWNQPQHF. Complete variable domain (other parts from reference TRBV28 and TRBJ1-5): DVKVTQSSRYLVKRTGEKVFLECVQDMDHENMFWYRQDPGLGLRLIYFSYDVKMKEKGDIPEGYSVSREKKERFSLILESASTNQTSMYLCASSLEGIWNQPQHFGDGTRLSIL.

The chain employs TRBV7-9 and TRBJ2-5, with a tentative D call TRBD2 (6 bases). Trimming removed 5 bases at V and 4 bases at J, with 20 bases between. The CDR3 totals 16 residues. CDR1 is SEHNR and CDR2 is FQNEAQ in the germline V gene (reference sequence). The CDR3 nucleotides are TGTGCCAGCAGCCCGGGGTTTGTAGAGGGAGGAGAGACCCAGTACTTC. Its protein is CASSPGFVEGGETQYF.

The CDR3 region has the DNA TGTGCCAGCAGTATCTGGGGGAGTGGCAAAAACATTCAGTACTTC. Amino acids: CASSIWGSGKNIQYF. The chain combines TRBV6-1 with TRBJ2-4; D possibly uses TRBD1 or TRBD2 (5 bases each). V gave up 5 bases and J gave up 3 bases, with 14 bases separating them. Germline lookup yields CDR1 MNHNS and CDR2 SASEGT. The CDR3 loop spans 15 amino acids.

V and J are TRBV6-6 and TRBJ1-1; 8 bases agree with TRBD1. Germline loops: CDR1 MNHNY, CDR2 SVGAGI (reference sequence). This CDR3 spans 15 amino acids. V was pared by 7 bases and J by 8 bases, with 15 bases of the junction left unmatched. The DNA for the CDR3 is TGTGCCAGCATTCCTTGGGGACAGGACTTTGAAGAAGCTTTCTTT. It is translated as CASIPWGQDFEEAFF.

This clone was picked up one time. CDR3 protein: CASSYQSPGELFF. CDR3 nucleotide sequence: TGTGCCAGCAGTTATCAGAGCCCAGGGGAGCTGTTTTTT. The genes are TRBV6-5 and TRBJ2-2, with D unclear. CDR1 and CDR2 (germline): MNHEY, SVGAGI. This CDR3 spans 13 amino acids. Trimming cost V 3 bases and J 8 bases, with 10 bases left between them.

The V and J genes are TRBV14 and TRBJ1-2, with a possible D match to TRBD1 (6 bases). The germline CDR1 and CDR2 sequences are SGHDN and FVKESK. Trimming stripped 0 bases from V and 3 bases from J, with 17 bases between. CDR3 length equals 17 residues. CDR3 nucleotides: TGTGCCAGCAGCCAAGAAGGTCGGGGGGCGTTGGACTATGGCTACACCTTC. Encoded protein: CASSQEGRGALDYGYTF. Drawing the rest from reference TRBV14 and TRBJ1-2, the complete variable domain is EAGVTQFPSHSVIEKGQTVTLRCDPISGHDNLYWYRRVMGKEIKFLLHFVKESKQDESGMPNNRFLAERTGGTYSTLKVQPAELEDSGVYFCASSQEGRGALDYGYTFGSGTRLTVV.

The chain carries TRBV27 and TRBJ2-2; perhaps TRBD1 as D (8 bases). The V gene's germline CDR1 is MNHEY and CDR2 SMNVEV (reference sequence). Trimming removed 4 bases from V and 6 bases from J, with 15 bases in between. The CDR3 is 15 amino acids. CDR3 sequence reads: CASSSGGAGAGELFF. The DNA for the CDR3 is TGTGCCAGCAGTTCAGGGGGCGCGGGGGCCGGGGAGCTGTTTTTT.

The rearrangement uses TRBV28 and TRBJ2-2; TRBD1 agrees at 11 bases. The CDR3 is made up of 17 amino acids. Germline loops: CDR1 MDHEN, CDR2 SYDVKM. V trimming: 6 bases; J trimming: 4 bases; junction bases outside the gene matches: 10. CDR3 DNA sequence: TGTGCCAGCAGCCGAAGGACAGGGGGCTCGGGCACCGGGGAGCTGTTTTTT. Translation: CASSRRTGGSGTGELFF.

This chain connects TRBV28 to TRBJ2-1; 12 positions match TRBD2. CDR1 MDHEN and CDR2 SYDVKM come from the germline V gene. The J segment lost 3 bases and the V segment lost 7 bases, leaving 10 bases of the junction unmatched. CDR3 size: 17 residues. The CDR3 DNA reads as TGTGCCAGCAACGGTGCACTAGCGGGAGGATTCTACAATGAGCAGTTCTTC. This gives the protein CASNGALAGGFYNEQFF.

The CDR3, as DNA: TGTGCCAGCAGCTTAGGTCGGGACGGGGGCTACAATGAGCAGTTCTTC. Residues: CASSLGRDGGYNEQFF. V is TRBV11-2 and J is TRBJ2-1, with D tentatively TRBD2 (6 bases). There are 16 residues in the CDR3. Germline CDR1 and CDR2: SGHAT and FQNNGV. Trimming left V 1 base short and J 3 bases short, with 13 bases between.

V usage is TRBV11-2 and J usage is TRBJ2-3; possible D gene TRBD1, 7 bases. There are 14 residues in the CDR3. The germline CDR1 and CDR2 sequences are SGHAT and FQNNGV. Trimming stripped 1 base from V and 6 bases from J, with 11 bases between. The CDR3 protein is CASSLGAGGDTQYF. The CDR3 DNA is TGTGCCAGCAGCTTAGGGGCAGGGGGGGATACGCAGTATTTT.

In the case of this clone: The same CDR3 can be traced to other DNA sequences in this sample. CDR3 sequence reads: CASSFGAGTEAFF. CDR3 sequence (DNA): TGTGCCAGCAGTTTCGGAGCTGGGACTGAAGCTTTCTTT. The chain carries TRBV28 and TRBJ1-1; D uncertain. Germline V gives CDR1 MDHEN, CDR2 SYDVKM. Trimming took off 3 bases at V and 5 bases at J, with 10 bases between the two ends. The CDR3 has 13 amino acids. Drawing the rest from reference TRBV28 and TRBJ1-1, the complete variable domain is DVKVTQSSRYLVKRTGEKVFLECVQDMDHENMFWYRQDPGLGLRLIYFSYDVKMKEKGDIPEGYSVSREKKERFSLILESASTNQTSMYLCASSFGAGTEAFFGQGTRLTVV.

The rearrangement links TRBV27 to TRBJ1-5; D not certain. CDR1 is MNHEY and CDR2 is SMNVEV in the germline V gene (reference sequence). V shed 6 bases and J shed 0 bases, with 15 bases lying between them. The CDR3 covers 16 residues. CDR3 bases: TGTGCCAGCAGAGCAGGTGGTTGGAATAGCAATCAGCCCCAGCATTTT. Amino acids: CASRAGGWNSNQPQHF.